Listed below are T cell receptor beta chains from one sample, sequenced in a study of CD8 T cells in ankylosing spondylitis. One entry per CDR3 protein, called by TCRdb with MiXCR from the 5' RACE reads. The data contain 350,000 or so distinct CDR3 sequences, roughly 15% of them seen just once; the ten biggest clones take up around 0.99%. The sample comprised blood, either unsorted or a sorted T cell fraction (not recorded which). These receptors came from a male donor with ankylosing spondylitis or in good health (not recorded which). Both conserved end residues are part of each CDR3. The D gene is left open where the match is weak. Clone size appears in some rows only: once, few, many, or a class for an expanded clone.

J gene	D gene	V gene	clone size	CDR3 protein	CDR3 DNA
TRBJ1-1	-	TRBV5-1	-	CASSFSWGGTEAFF	TGCGCCAGCAGCTTCTCATGGGGGGGCACTGAAGCTTTCTTT
TRBJ2-7	TRBD1	TRBV7-2	many	CASSSTGADEYF	TGTGCCAGCAGCTCGACAGGGGCGGATGAGTACTTC
TRBJ1-6	-	TRBV9	few	CASSVEPGSNSPLHF	TGTGCCAGCAGCGTAGAACCCGGGTCTAATTCACCCCTCCACTTT
TRBJ1-2	-	TRBV30	-	CAWMRGDYGYTF	TGTGCCTGGATGCGTGGGGACTATGGCTACACCTTC
TRBJ2-3	TRBD2	TRBV19	few	CASSLERGGSTAQYF	TGTGCCAGTAGCCTAGAGCGGGGGGGAAGTACCGCGCAGTATTTT
TRBJ2-7	TRBD1	TRBV7-9	-	CASSFGTGLAEQYF	TGTGCCAGCAGCTTTGGGACAGGGCTGGCAGAGCAGTACTTC
TRBJ2-3	TRBD2	TRBV5-1	-	CASSLAGGAHTDTQYF	TGCGCCAGCAGCTTGGCCGGGGGGGCCCACACAGATACGCAGTATTTT
TRBJ2-7	-	TRBV5-1	many	CASSYRGYEQYF	TGCGCCAGCAGCTATCGGGGCTACGAGCAGTACTTC
TRBJ2-7	TRBD2	TRBV20-1	-	CSARRPGGNEQYF	TGCAGTGCTAGAAGGCCGGGGGGTAACGAGCAGTACTTC
TRBJ1-5	-	TRBV27	-	CASRAGGNQPQHF	TGTGCCAGCAGGGCAGGCGGGAATCAGCCCCAGCATTTT
TRBJ1-4	-	TRBV20-1	few	CSGGATNEKLFF	TGCAGTGGGGGGGCAACTAATGAAAAACTGTTTTTT
TRBJ1-1	-	TRBV12-3/TRBV12-4	few	CASSYDFGAWNTEAFF	TGTGCCAGCAGTTATGATTTCGGGGCATGGAACACTGAAGCTTTCTTT
TRBJ2-1	TRBD1	TRBV12-3/TRBV12-4	few	CASSLGSGGPSYNEQFF	TGTGCCAGCAGTTTAGGGTCAGGGGGCCCCTCCTACAATGAGCAGTTCTTC
TRBJ1-1	-	TRBV6-1	few	CASSEERARAFF	TGTGCCAGCAGTGAAGAGAGAGCTCGGGCTTTCTTT
TRBJ2-7	TRBD1	TRBV7-9	-	CASSLGTGSLEQYF	TGTGCCAGCAGCCTTGGGACAGGGTCTTTGGAGCAGTACTTC
TRBJ1-3	TRBD1	TRBV10-3	many	CAISEPMGQVSSGNTIYF	TGTGCCATCAGTGAACCCATGGGACAGGTCAGCTCTGGAAACACCATATATTTT
TRBJ2-3	TRBD2	TRBV12-3/TRBV12-4	few	CATRRAGVITDTQYF	TGTGCCACCAGGAGAGCGGGAGTGATCACAGATACGCAGTATTTT
TRBJ2-7	TRBD2	TRBV5-6	-	CASSSPGLAPSYEQYF	TGTGCCAGCAGTTCTCCGGGACTAGCGCCGTCCTACGAGCAGTACTTC
TRBJ1-2	-	TRBV10-3	many	CAISEGRSGGDNYGYTF	TGTGCCATCAGTGAAGGACGGTCGGGTGGAGATAACTATGGCTACACCTTC
TRBJ1-1	-	TRBV5-1	many	CASSLTDREAFF	TGCGCCAGCAGCTTGACCGACAGGGAAGCTTTCTTT
TRBJ2-3	TRBD2	TRBV3-1	few	CASSKAGAQYF	TGTGCCAGCAGTAAAGCGGGGGCGCAGTATTTT
TRBJ1-6	-	TRBV12-3/TRBV12-4	-	CASSLVGQGSPLHF	TGTGCCAGCAGTTTGGTGGGGCAGGGGTCACCCCTCCACTTT
TRBJ1-5	-	TRBV4-1	few	CASSRPGGQPQHF	TGCGCCAGCAGTCGTCCCGGCGGTCAGCCCCAGCATTTT
TRBJ2-1	-	TRBV7-2	many	CASSRPGVNEQFF	TGTGCCAGCAGCCGCCCCGGGGTGAATGAGCAGTTCTTC
TRBJ2-7	-	TRBV10-2	-	CASTNSYEQYF	TGCGCCAGCACCAACTCCTACGAGCAGTACTTC
TRBJ2-1	-	TRBV13	few	CASTADGHNEQFF	TGTGCCAGCACCGCGGACGGTCACAATGAGCAGTTCTTC
TRBJ1-4	TRBD1	TRBV5-1	-	CASSAQGAGEKLFF	TGCGCCAGCAGCGCACAGGGGGCGGGTGAAAAACTGTTTTTT
TRBJ2-3	-	TRBV11-3	-	CASSSRRRESDTQYF	TGTGCCAGCAGCTCCCGAAGGAGGGAATCAGATACGCAGTATTTT
TRBJ2-1	-	TRBV5-1	-	CASSLESNEQFF	TGCGCCAGCAGCTTGGAGAGCAATGAGCAGTTCTTC
TRBJ1-1	-	TRBV4-2	-	CASSQETVLNTEAFF	TGTGCCAGCAGCCAAGAGACAGTGTTAAACACTGAAGCTTTCTTT
TRBJ2-2	-	TRBV10-3	many	CAISEYLTGRAGELFF	TGTGCCATCAGTGAGTACCTGACAGGACGGGCCGGGGAGCTGTTTTTT
TRBJ2-5	TRBD2	TRBV4-2	-	CASSQYTAGGQETQYF	TGTGCCAGCAGCCAATATACAGCGGGGGGCCAAGAGACCCAGTACTTC
TRBJ2-2	-	TRBV5-1	many	CASSLEQGGTGELFF	TGCGCCAGCAGCTTGGAACAGGGTGGTACCGGGGAGCTGTTTTTT
TRBJ2-5	-	TRBV5-6	-	CASNRERDQETQYF	TGTGCCAGCAACAGAGAGCGGGACCAAGAGACCCAGTACTTC
TRBJ1-1	-	TRBV7-9	-	CASSSRGWDGTEAFF	TGTGCCAGCAGCTCCCGAGGCTGGGATGGAACTGAAGCTTTCTTT
TRBJ2-1	TRBD2	TRBV7-2	many	CASSLGRGGSYNEQFF	TGTGCCAGCAGCTTAGGGCGGGGGGGCTCCTACAATGAGCAGTTCTTC
TRBJ1-1	-	TRBV3-1	few	CASSRIMNTEAFF	TGTGCCAGCAGCAGGATCATGAACACTGAAGCTTTCTTT
TRBJ1-1	-	TRBV10-3	few	CAIRERVEGTEAFF	TGTGCCATCAGGGAAAGGGTGGAAGGCACTGAAGCTTTCTTT
TRBJ1-1	-	TRBV5-1	-	CASSSSFDSEHTEAFF	TGCGCCAGCAGCTCTTCCTTCGACAGTGAACACACTGAAGCTTTCTTT
TRBJ2-1	TRBD2	TRBV6-1	few	CAHRLAGSNNEQFF	TGTGCCCATCGATTAGCGGGGTCAAACAATGAGCAGTTCTTC
TRBJ2-1	-	TRBV6-1	few	CASSLTGEGFNEQFF	TGTGCCAGCAGCTTGACAGGGGAGGGTTTCAATGAGCAGTTCTTC
TRBJ2-1	-	TRBV27	-	CASTSALTGPGYNEQFF	TGTGCCAGCACCTCGGCTCTAACCGGGCCGGGGTACAATGAGCAGTTCTTC
TRBJ2-7	TRBD2	TRBV12-3/TRBV12-4	-	CASSYNSKGLADYEQYF	TGTGCCAGCAGTTACAACAGCAAGGGACTAGCGGATTACGAGCAGTACTTC
TRBJ2-7	-	TRBV12-3/TRBV12-4	-	CASSSSRREAYF	TGTGCCAGCAGCTCCTCCCGCCGCGAGGCGTACTTC
TRBJ2-3	-	TRBV20-1	few	CSPQAVDTQYF	TGCAGTCCTCAGGCGGTGGATACGCAGTATTTT
TRBJ2-6	-	TRBV4-1	few	CASSQDGDSGANVLTF	TGCGCCAGCAGCCAAGATGGGGACTCTGGGGCCAACGTCCTGACTTTC
TRBJ2-1	-	TRBV7-2	few	CASGTQTYNEQFF	TGTGCCAGCGGGACCCAAACCTACAATGAGCAGTTCTTC
TRBJ2-1	TRBD2	TRBV5-1	-	CASSLTGTSGSRTPHNEQFF	TGCGCCAGCAGCTTGACCGGGACTAGCGGGAGCCGGACTCCCCACAATGAGCAGTTCTTC
TRBJ1-5	TRBD1	TRBV5-1	once	CASSLTGGEGQPQHF	TGCGCCAGCAGCCTTACAGGGGGCGAGGGACAGCCCCAGCATTTT
TRBJ2-2	-	TRBV20-1	many	CSARGGTGELFF	TGCAGTGCTAGAGGCGGCACCGGGGAGCTGTTTTTT
TRBJ2-1	TRBD2	TRBV15	-	CATSRDASGRVSYNEQFF	TGTGCCACCAGCAGAGATGCCAGCGGGAGGGTGAGTTACAATGAGCAGTTCTTC
TRBJ1-2	-	TRBV5-6	-	CASSPLRAGNYGYTF	TGTGCCAGCAGCCCGCTCAGGGCGGGGAACTATGGCTACACCTTC
TRBJ2-7	TRBD1	TRBV5-1	few	CASSRDRADYEQYF	TGCGCCAGCAGCAGGGACAGGGCCGACTACGAGCAGTACTTC
TRBJ2-1	-	TRBV7-8	few	CASSLARRPYNEQFF	TGTGCCAGCAGCTTAGCAAGGCGTCCCTACAATGAGCAGTTCTTC
TRBJ1-2	-	TRBV27	few	CASSDYYGYTF	TGTGCCAGCAGTGATTACTATGGCTACACCTTC
TRBJ2-3	TRBD2	TRBV5-1	few	CASSFPGGVAGKPDTQYF	TGCGCCAGCAGCTTCCCTGGGGGAGTAGCGGGGAAGCCAGATACGCAGTATTTT
TRBJ1-4	TRBD1	TRBV5-1	few	CASSLPGQGEKLFF	TGCGCCAGCAGCTTACCGGGACAGGGTGAAAAACTGTTTTTT
TRBJ2-5	TRBD2	TRBV30	few	CAWSPGLAGGRETQYF	TGTGCCTGGAGTCCGGGACTAGCGGGGGGCCGGGAGACCCAGTACTTC
TRBJ2-4	-	TRBV7-8	many	CASSLVLKNIQYF	TGTGCCAGCAGCTTAGTTCTTAAAAACATTCAGTACTTC
TRBJ2-7	TRBD2	TRBV27	few	CASSLSPSGNYEQYF	TGTGCCAGCAGTTTATCGCCTAGCGGGAACTACGAGCAGTACTTC